Sequencing of this T cell receptor beta chain was carried out in a study of a mutant IDH1 vaccine in newly diagnosed glioma. Study as a whole: Earlier therapy was either radiotherapy, temozolomide, or both, and most got both.

Sample time point: baseline, week 1 (first vaccination visit). This sample's treatment: pre-vaccination baseline after standard-of-care therapy. The CDR3 extends over 15 amino acids. Germline V gene data show CDR1 as LNHDA and CDR2 as SQIVND (reference sequence). The V segment lost 7 bases and the J segment 7 bases; nucleotides outside the gene matches: 9. Generated by immunoSEQ multiplex PCR, the TCRdb table keeps only in-frame clones and is missing some. The sample lists about 59,000 clones; 91% were seen once. Sequenced here: PBMCs, sampled from a glioma patient treated with radiotherapy, temozolomide or both. The chain recombines TRBV19 with TRBJ2-1, with TRBD1 matching 11 bases. The sequence was obtained from a man aged 50 to 59 with glioma. CDR3 nucleotide sequence: TGTGCCAGTAATTCCGGGACAGGGGGAAAAAATGAGCAGTTCTTC. Its translation: CASNSGTGGKNEQFF.